A single sample gave rise to the 26 T cell receptor beta chains below, sequenced in a study of CD8 T cells in ankylosing spondylitis. TCRdb re-called the 5' RACE reads through MiXCR, storing one row per CDR3 protein. The table shows 200,000 or so distinct CDR3 sequences, with 10% to 15% occurring only once. Sequenced: blood, either unsorted or a sorted T cell fraction (not recorded which). All receptors derive from a female donor with ankylosing spondylitis or in good health (not recorded which).

This clonotype was detected many times. The rearrangement joins TRBV6-1 to TRBJ2-5; 8 bases line up with TRBD2. The germline V gene encodes CDR1 MNHNS and CDR2 SASEGT. With V trimmed by 6 bases and J by 1 base, 4 bases remained unmatched. The CDR3 loop spans 14 amino acids. The chain's CDR3 is CASSPGGLQETQYF. The CDR3 region has the DNA TGTGCCAGCAGCCCGGGGGGGCTCCAAGAGACCCAGTACTTC.

This clonotype was recorded at least ten times. The chain couples TRBV7-2 to TRBJ1-3; D ambiguous. Germline lookup yields CDR1 SGHTA and CDR2 FQGNSA. Between the trimmed V and J ends, which lost 5 bases and 0 bases, there was a span of 8 bases. The CDR3 has 14 amino acids. The CDR3 sequence: CASSPRGSGNTIYF. The DNA for the CDR3 is TGTGCCAGCAGCCCCCGAGGCTCTGGAAACACCATATATTTT.

This clonotype was seen at least ten times. This sequence joins TRBV12-3 or TRBV12-4 and TRBJ1-1; D not resolved. CDR3 size: 14 residues. The V gene lost 4 bases and the J gene lost 3 bases, with 12 bases spanning the gap. CDR3: CASSYSTVYTEAFF. CDR3 DNA sequence: TGTGCCAGCAGTTACTCGACGGTTTACACTGAAGCTTTCTTT.

In this sample, this clonotype turned up a few times. The V call is TRBV3-1, the J call TRBJ2-3, with D possibly being TRBD1 (6 bases). CDR1 and CDR2 (germline): LGHDT, YNNKEL (reference sequence). This CDR3 has 15 amino acids. Between the trimmed V and J ends, which lost 4 bases and 3 bases, there was a span of 14 bases. CDR3 amino acids: CASSPGQSGTDTQYF. The CDR3 coding sequence is TGTGCCAGCAGCCCGGGACAAAGTGGAACAGATACGCAGTATTTT.

This clonotype was found a few times. V and J are TRBV5-1 and TRBJ1-4; TRBD1 aligns across 9 bases. J lost 6 bases, V lost 0 bases, and 3 bases had no gene match. Germline V gene data show CDR1 as SGHRS and CDR2 as YFSETQ. This CDR3 region has 15 residues. Here the CDR3 DNA reads TGCGCCAGCAGCTTGGGGGACAGGGCGGATGAAAAACTGTTTTTT. This sequence encodes CASSLGDRADEKLFF.

In this sample, this clonotype turned up many times. This rearrangement joins TRBV5-1 to TRBJ1-5; possibly TRBD1 for D (5 bases). Deletions cut 1 base from V and 2 bases from J, with 10 bases between. CDR3 length: 15 residues. Germline-derived CDR1 and CDR2 are SGHRS and YFSETQ. The CDR3 loop reads CASSLTGRRNQPQHF. In DNA form, the CDR3 reads TGCGCCAGCAGCTTGACAGGCAGACGCAATCAGCCCCAGCATTTT.

This clonotype was recorded at least ten times. The chain combines TRBV6-2 or TRBV6-3 with TRBJ2-3; D uncertain. CDR3 size: 16 residues. Germline assignment: CDR1 MNHEY and CDR2 SVGEGT. Trimming stripped 2 bases from V and 0 bases from J, with 12 bases between. CDR3 sequence reads: CASSYGSVHSTDTQYF. The CDR3 region has the DNA TGTGCCAGCAGTTACGGCTCAGTTCATAGCACAGATACGCAGTATTTT.

V usage is TRBV29-1 and J usage is TRBJ2-1, with TRBD2 identical over 13 bases. The germline CDR1 and CDR2 sequences are SQVTM and ANQGSEA. With 4 bases clipped from V and 7 bases from J, the junction kept 7 bases outside the gene matches. The length of the CDR3 is 15 residues. The chain's CDR3 is CSVVGRTSGSNEQFF. DNA for the CDR3: TGCAGCGTTGTCGGCCGGACTAGCGGGAGTAATGAGCAGTTCTTC.

This clonotype was picked up a small number of times. The gene calls are TRBV2 and TRBJ1-5; D not resolved. The CDR3 sequence is 14 residues long. Germline V lookup: CDR1 SNHLY, CDR2 FYNNEI. Trimming left V 7 bases short and J 0 bases short, with 10 bases between. The CDR3 spells CASTRQDSNQPQHF. In nucleotides, the CDR3 is TGTGCCAGCACCAGACAAGATAGCAATCAGCCCCAGCATTTT.

In its sample, this clonotype was seen a few times. The genes are TRBV11-2 and TRBJ2-1; D unresolved. Germline V gene sequence: CDR1 SGHAT, CDR2 FQNNGV. The CDR3 loop spans 13 amino acids. V was clipped by 1 base and J by 9 bases, with 10 bases between them. In nucleotides, the CDR3 is TGTGCCAGCAGCTTAGCCAGGAGCCGTGAGCAGTTCTTC. Its translation: CASSLARSREQFF.

This rearrangement joins TRBV29-1 to TRBJ2-7; 9 positions agree with TRBD2. CDR3 length equals 16 residues. V was pared by 4 bases and J by 4 bases, with 14 bases of the junction left unmatched. Germline V gene lookup returns CDR1 SQVTM and CDR2 ANQGSEA. The DNA for the CDR3 is TGCAGCGTTGTAAATCCACTAGCGGGCACAGGATACGAGCAGTACTTC. This translates into CSVVNPLAGTGYEQYF.

This clonotype was detected ten times or more. The V call is TRBV6-2 or TRBV6-3, the J call TRBJ2-7, with D perhaps assigned TRBD1 or TRBD2 (5 bases each). CDR3 length equals 11 residues. Trimming removed 9 bases from V and 3 bases from J, with 9 bases in between. Germline V lookup: CDR1 MNHEY, CDR2 SVGEGT. The CDR3 is CASGTVYEQYF. As DNA, the CDR3 is TGTGCCAGTGGGACCGTCTACGAGCAGTACTTC.

This clonotype was recorded many times. J is TRBJ2-4 and V is TRBV12-3 or TRBV12-4, with 9 bases lining up with TRBD1. J gave up 6 bases and V 3 bases, and 3 bases lay outside the gene matches. The CDR3 is 14 amino acids. CDR3 sequence reads: CASSFGTGRNIQYF. The DNA of the CDR3 is TGTGCCAGCAGTTTCGGGACAGGGAGAAACATTCAGTACTTC.

This clonotype was detected ten times or more. The genes are TRBV20-1 and TRBJ2-1; D may be TRBD2 (6 bases). CDR1 and CDR2 from the germline V gene are DFQATT and SNEGSKA (reference sequence). The CDR3 loop spans 15 amino acids. Between the trimmed V and J ends, which lost 3 bases and 0 bases, there was a span of 12 bases. As DNA, the CDR3 is TGCAGTGCTAGCGCTGGACTAATCTCCTACAATGAGCAGTTCTTC. This gives the protein CSASAGLISYNEQFF.

This clonotype was seen at least ten times. This chain connects TRBV28 to TRBJ2-1; TRBD2 matches at 9 bases. CDR1 and CDR2 (germline): MDHEN, SYDVKM. V shed 3 bases, J shed 12 bases, and the junction held 9 bases outside the gene matches. CDR3 length: 14 residues. CDR3 DNA sequence: TGTGCCAGCAGTTTCCTAGCGGGAACCAAAGGGCAGTTCTTC. It codes for CASSFLAGTKGQFF. The full variable domain, completed using reference TRBV28 and TRBJ2-1, is DVKVTQSSRYLVKRTGEKVFLECVQDMDHENMFWYRQDPGLGLRLIYFSYDVKMKEKGDIPEGYSVSREKKERFSLILESASTNQTSMYLCASSFLAGTKGQFFGPGTRLTVL.

This clonotype was seen only a few times. The chain couples TRBV10-3 to TRBJ1-5; TRBD1 agrees at 9 bases. Germline loops: CDR1 ENHRY, CDR2 SYGVKD. J gave up 6 bases and V 5 bases, and 8 bases lay outside the gene matches. CDR3 length equals 15 residues. The CDR3 protein is CAISSDRGVGQPQHF. The CDR3 DNA reads as TGTGCCATCAGTTCGGACAGGGGTGTAGGTCAGCCCCAGCATTTT.

The chain is built from TRBV28 and TRBJ2-1; D may be TRBD1 or TRBD2 (5 bases each). The V and J ends lost 6 bases and 0 bases respectively, with 12 bases between them. Germline values: CDR1 MDHEN, CDR2 SYDVKM. The CDR3 runs 15 residues. The DNA of the CDR3 is TGTGCCAGCAGCCGGGGCCCGAGCTCCTACAATGAGCAGTTCTTC. This codes for CASSRGPSSYNEQFF. Full variable domain (rest looked up from reference TRBV28 and TRBJ2-1): DVKVTQSSRYLVKRTGEKVFLECVQDMDHENMFWYRQDPGLGLRLIYFSYDVKMKEKGDIPEGYSVSREKKERFSLILESASTNQTSMYLCASSRGPSSYNEQFFGPGTRLTVL.

This clonotype has at least ten counts. The genes are TRBV2 and TRBJ2-5; D perhaps matches TRBD1 (5 bases). Germline lookup yields CDR1 SNHLY and CDR2 FYNNEI. Between the trimmed V and J ends, which lost 0 bases and 4 bases, there was a span of 15 bases. The CDR3 is 16 amino acids. Here the CDR3 reads CASSEALAAGRETQYF. The CDR3 DNA follows: TGTGCCAGCAGTGAAGCGCTGGCCGCAGGGCGAGAGACCCAGTACTTC. Drawing the rest from reference TRBV2 and TRBJ2-5, the complete variable domain is EPEVTQTPSHQVTQMGQEVILRCVPISNHLYFYWYRQILGQKVEFLVSFYNNEISEKSEIFDDQFSVERPDGSNFTLKIRSTKLEDSAMYFCASSEALAAGRETQYFGPGTRLLVL.

This clonotype was observed many times. The chain combines TRBV27 with TRBJ2-1; D unresolved. Trimming took off 7 bases at V and 0 bases at J, with 19 bases between the two ends. The CDR3 is made up of 17 amino acids. From germline, CDR1 is MNHEY and CDR2 SMNVEV (reference sequence). In nucleotides, the CDR3 is TGTGCCAGCACCTCTTCTATAGGCCTGAGCTCCTACAATGAGCAGTTCTTC. Amino acids: CASTSSIGLSSYNEQFF.

The gene calls are TRBV11-3 and TRBJ2-3; no firm D call. V was trimmed by 3 bases and J by 1 base, leaving 5 bases between them. Germline CDR1 is SGHNT and CDR2 is YENEEA. The CDR3 sequence is 13 residues long. CDR3 coding DNA: TGTGCCAGCAGCTTCGGTCGCACAGATACGCAGTATTTT. It encodes CASSFGRTDTQYF.

This clonotype was counted at least ten times. J is TRBJ2-1 and V is TRBV24-1, with D maybe TRBD1 (5 bases). Trimming cost V 9 bases and J 3 bases, with 8 bases left between them. Germline V gene data show CDR1 as KGHDR and CDR2 as SFDVKD. This CDR3 has 12 residues. CDR3 DNA: TGTGCCACCTCAGGGATCTACAATGAGCAGTTCTTC. Protein sequence: CATSGIYNEQFF.

At least ten counts were recorded for this clonotype. The chain joins TRBV29-1 to TRBJ1-3; a possible D gene is TRBD1 (5 bases). This CDR3 contains 13 residues. Per germline, CDR1 SQVTM and CDR2 ANQGSEA. Trimming shortened V by 5 bases and J by 2 bases, and 10 bases separated the two germline ends. CDR3 amino acids: CSVQTAAGNTIYF. The DNA for the CDR3 is TGCAGCGTTCAGACAGCCGCTGGAAACACCATATATTTT.

This clonotype showed up just once. The V and J genes are TRBV7-2 and TRBJ2-2; no clear D. Trimming shortened V by 3 bases and J by 0 bases, and 8 bases separated the two germline ends. The CDR3 sequence is 15 residues long. Germline CDR1 SGHTA, CDR2 FQGNSA. The CDR3 DNA sequence: TGTGCCAGCAGCTTCCGGGCAGCGAACACCGGGGAGCTGTTTTTT. This sequence encodes CASSFRAANTGELFF.

This clonotype was picked up many times. The chain joins TRBV7-2 to TRBJ2-7, with D perhaps assigned TRBD1 or TRBD2 (5 bases each). The germline V gene has CDR1 SGHTA and CDR2 FQGNSA. The CDR3 totals 12 residues. The ends were cut back, 2 bases at V and 7 bases at J, with 9 bases in the middle. The CDR3 loop reads CASSLLEGEQYF. CDR3 nucleotides: TGTGCCAGCAGCTTACTCGAGGGGGAGCAGTACTTC.

Only a few counts were recorded for this clonotype. This chain connects TRBV7-6 to TRBJ2-6; D ambiguous. Trimming took 5 bases from V and 1 from J, leaving 15 bases between them. The CDR3 is 17 residues long. CDR1 is SGHVS and CDR2 is FNYEAQ in the germline V gene. The CDR3 region has the DNA TGTGCCAGCAGCCCTCCCCTTCCCCCTTCTGGGGCCAACGTCCTGACTTTC. This gives the protein CASSPPLPPSGANVLTF.

This clonotype was picked up many times. The gene calls are TRBV5-1 and TRBJ1-5; no definite D call. Germline CDR1 is SGHRS and CDR2 is YFSETQ. Trimming shortened V by 2 bases and J by 7 bases, and 13 bases separated the two germline ends. The CDR3 totals 14 residues. CDR3 in amino acids: CASSLGQDGQPQHF. CDR3 in DNA: TGCGCCAGCAGCTTAGGTCAAGATGGCCAGCCCCAGCATTTT.